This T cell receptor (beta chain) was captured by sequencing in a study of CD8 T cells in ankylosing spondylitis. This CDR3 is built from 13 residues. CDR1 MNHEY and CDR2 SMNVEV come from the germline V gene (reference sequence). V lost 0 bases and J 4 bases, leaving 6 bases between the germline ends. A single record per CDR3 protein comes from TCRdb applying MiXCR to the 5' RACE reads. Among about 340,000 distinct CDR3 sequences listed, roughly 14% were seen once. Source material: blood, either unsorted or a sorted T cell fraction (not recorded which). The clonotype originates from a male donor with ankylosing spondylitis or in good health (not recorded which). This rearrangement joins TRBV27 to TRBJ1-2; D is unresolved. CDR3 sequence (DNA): TGTGCCAGCAGTTTATCGCGGAGCTATGGCTACACCTTC. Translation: CASSLSRSYGYTF.